This T cell receptor beta chain was observed in a study of early T cells in non-severe SARS-CoV-2 infection. Whole-study context: RNA in bulk from unsorted whole blood was sequenced, and chains were unpaired.

Findings of the study overall: VDJdb matching favored anti-spike CD8 responses, missing private and CD4 specificities.

The sample holds a few counts of this clonotype. Its specificity is not known. Trimming left V 6 bases short and J 5 bases short, with 16 bases between. Germline loops: CDR1 MNHEY, CDR2 SVGAGI. The length of the CDR3 is 15 residues. Researchers attached unique molecular identifiers to individual cDNA molecules. TCRdb re-called the 5' RACE reads through MiXCR, storing one row per CDR3 protein. This table has about 84,000 distinct CDR3 sequences, 9.5% to 13% appearing once. Sequencing used whole blood. This TCR came from an adult who was a healthcare worker with PCR-confirmed SARS-CoV-2 infection or an uninfected control (not recorded which). This sequence joins TRBV6-5 and TRBJ2-2; weak D call: TRBD2 (6 bases). For the CDR3, the DNA is TGTGCCAGCAGCTGGGGGGACGGGGTTACCGGGGAGCTGTTTTTT. It specifies CASSWGDGVTGELFF.